A single sample is the source of the 3 T cell receptor beta chains below, sequenced in a study of blood T cell repertoires in COVID-19. Sequenced by immunoSEQ multiplex PCR; TCRdb stores in-frame clones only, minus some. The sample holds 300,000 to 400,000 clones; 80% to 90% are singletons and the top ten take approximately 1%. Material: PBMCs or T cells enriched from blood (not recorded which). The receptors shown here come from a young man who had recovered from COVID-19.

This chain links TRBV29-1 with TRBJ1-1; no firm D call. CDR1 and CDR2 (germline): SQVTM, ANQGSEA. Trimming stripped 7 bases from V and 0 bases from J, with 12 bases between. This CDR3 has 13 residues. CDR3 loop: CSALNLMNTEAFF. The CDR3 bases are TGCAGCGCGCTAAACCTCATGAACACTGAAGCTTTCTTT.

This chain connects TRBV5-1 to TRBJ2-5, with a possible D match to TRBD2 (7 bases). The germline V gene encodes CDR1 SGHRS and CDR2 YFSETQ. The CDR3 covers 15 residues. Trimming took 1 base from V and 4 from J, leaving 14 bases between them. CDR3 sequence (DNA): TGCGCCAGCAGCTTGCGGGGGGCGGTCGCAGAGACCCAGTACTTC. It encodes CASSLRGAVAETQYF. Full variable domain (rest looked up from reference TRBV5-1 and TRBJ2-5): KAGVTQTPRYLIKTRGQQVTLSCSPISGHRSVSWYQQTPGQGLQFLFEYFSETQRNKGNFPGRFSGRQFSNSRSEMNVSTLELGDSALYLCASSLRGAVAETQYFGPGTRLLVL.

The rearrangement joins TRBV2 to TRBJ1-6; possibly TRBD1 for D (5 bases). This CDR3 has 15 residues. CDR1 and CDR2 from the germline V gene are SNHLY and FYNNEI. Deletions cut 8 bases from V and 4 bases from J, with 15 bases between. The CDR3 nucleotides are TGTGCCAGCGCGAGCGGGACGGATTATAATTCACCCCTCCACTTT. Amino acids: CASASGTDYNSPLHF. The full variable domain, completed using reference TRBV2 and TRBJ1-6, is EPEVTQTPSHQVTQMGQEVILRCVPISNHLYFYWYRQILGQKVEFLVSFYNNEISEKSEIFDDQFSVERPDGSNFTLKIRSTKLEDSAMYFCASASGTDYNSPLHFGNGTRLTVT.